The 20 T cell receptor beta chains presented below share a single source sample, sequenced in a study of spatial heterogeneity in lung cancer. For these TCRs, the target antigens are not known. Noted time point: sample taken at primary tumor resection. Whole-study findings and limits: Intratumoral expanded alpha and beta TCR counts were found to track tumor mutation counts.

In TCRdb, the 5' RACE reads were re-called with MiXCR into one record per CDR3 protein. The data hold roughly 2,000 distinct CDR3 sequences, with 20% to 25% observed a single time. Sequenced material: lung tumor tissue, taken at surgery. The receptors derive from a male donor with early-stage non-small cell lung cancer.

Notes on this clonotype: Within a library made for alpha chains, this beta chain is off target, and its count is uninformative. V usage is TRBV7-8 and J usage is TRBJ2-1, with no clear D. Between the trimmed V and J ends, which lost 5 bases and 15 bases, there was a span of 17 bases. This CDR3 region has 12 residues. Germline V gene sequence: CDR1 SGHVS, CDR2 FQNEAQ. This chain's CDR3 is CASSADSRVPFF. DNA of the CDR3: TGTGCCAGCAGCGCCGACTCCCGTGTTCCGTTCTTC. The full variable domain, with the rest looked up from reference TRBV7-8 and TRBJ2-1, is GAGVSQSPRYKVAKRGQDVALRCDPISGHVSLFWYQQALGQGPEFLTYFQNEAQLDKSGLPSDRFFAERPEGSVSTLKIQRTQQEDSAVYLCASSADSRVPFFGPGTRLTVL.

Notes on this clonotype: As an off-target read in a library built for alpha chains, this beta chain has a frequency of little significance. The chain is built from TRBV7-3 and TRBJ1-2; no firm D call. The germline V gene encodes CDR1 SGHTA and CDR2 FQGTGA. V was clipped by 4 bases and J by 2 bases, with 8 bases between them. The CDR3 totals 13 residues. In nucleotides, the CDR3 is TGTGCCAGCAGCTCGACACCGAACTATGGCTACACCTTC. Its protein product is CASSSTPNYGYTF.

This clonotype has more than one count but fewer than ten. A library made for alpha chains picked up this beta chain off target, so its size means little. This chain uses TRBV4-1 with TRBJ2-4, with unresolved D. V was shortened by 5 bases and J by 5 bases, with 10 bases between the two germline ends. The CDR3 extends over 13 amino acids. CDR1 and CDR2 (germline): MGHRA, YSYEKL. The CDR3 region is CASSVNRQNIQYF. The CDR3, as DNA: TGCGCCAGCAGCGTAAACAGACAAAACATTCAGTACTTC.

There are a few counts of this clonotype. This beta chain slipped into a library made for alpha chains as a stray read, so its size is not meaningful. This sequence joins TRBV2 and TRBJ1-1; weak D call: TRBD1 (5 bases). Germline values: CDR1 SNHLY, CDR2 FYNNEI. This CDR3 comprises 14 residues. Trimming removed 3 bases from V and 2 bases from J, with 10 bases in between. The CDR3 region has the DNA TGTGCCAGCAGTGATCAGGGCTTTAACACTGAAGCTTTCTTT. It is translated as CASSDQGFNTEAFF.

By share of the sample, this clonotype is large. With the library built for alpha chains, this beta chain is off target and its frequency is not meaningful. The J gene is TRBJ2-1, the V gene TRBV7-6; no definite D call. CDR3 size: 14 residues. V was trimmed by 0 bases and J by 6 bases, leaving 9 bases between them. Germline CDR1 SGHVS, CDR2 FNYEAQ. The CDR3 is CASSLAVASNEQFF. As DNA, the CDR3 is TGTGCCAGCAGCTTAGCGGTGGCTAGCAATGAGCAGTTCTTC.

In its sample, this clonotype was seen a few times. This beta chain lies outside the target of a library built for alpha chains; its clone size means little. In DNA form, the CDR3 reads TGTGCCAGCAGCCAATTAGGCGCGTCCGGGGAGCTGTTTTTT. This sequence encodes CASSQLGASGELFF. This sequence joins TRBV3-1 and TRBJ2-2; D is ambiguous. Trimming pared 2 bases from V and 6 bases from J, leaving 10 bases between. This CDR3 comprises 14 residues. Germline V gene lookup returns CDR1 LGHDT and CDR2 YNNKEL (reference sequence).

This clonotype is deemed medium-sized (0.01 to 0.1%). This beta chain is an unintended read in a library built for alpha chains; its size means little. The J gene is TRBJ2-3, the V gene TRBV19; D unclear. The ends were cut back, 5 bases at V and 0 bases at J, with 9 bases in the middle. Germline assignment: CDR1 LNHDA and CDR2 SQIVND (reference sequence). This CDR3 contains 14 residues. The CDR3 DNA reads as TGTGCCAGTAGTGGTCAGTTTAGCACAGATACGCAGTATTTT. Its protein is CASSGQFSTDTQYF.

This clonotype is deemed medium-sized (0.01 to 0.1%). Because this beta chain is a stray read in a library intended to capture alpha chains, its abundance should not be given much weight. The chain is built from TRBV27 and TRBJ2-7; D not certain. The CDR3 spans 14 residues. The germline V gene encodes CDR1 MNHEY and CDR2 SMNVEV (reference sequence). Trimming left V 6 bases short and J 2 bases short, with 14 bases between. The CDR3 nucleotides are TGTGCCAGCAGCCCCAGGACGGATACCTACGAGCAGTACTTC. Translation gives CASSPRTDTYEQYF.

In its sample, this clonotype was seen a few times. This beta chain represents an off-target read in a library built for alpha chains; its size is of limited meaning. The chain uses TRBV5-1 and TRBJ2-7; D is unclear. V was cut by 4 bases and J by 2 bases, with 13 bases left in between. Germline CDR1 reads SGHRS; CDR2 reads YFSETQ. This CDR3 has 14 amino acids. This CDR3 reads CASSLGHGTYEQYF. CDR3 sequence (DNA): TGCGCCAGCAGCCTAGGTCACGGAACCTACGAGCAGTACTTC.

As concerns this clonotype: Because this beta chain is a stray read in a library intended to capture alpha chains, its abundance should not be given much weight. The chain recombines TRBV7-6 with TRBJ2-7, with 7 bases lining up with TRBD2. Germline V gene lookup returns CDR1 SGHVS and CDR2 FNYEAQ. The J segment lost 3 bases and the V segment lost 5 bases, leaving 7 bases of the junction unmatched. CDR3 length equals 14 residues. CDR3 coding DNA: TGTGCCAGCAGCCAGCGGGACTCTTTCTACGAGCAGTACTTC. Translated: CASSQRDSFYEQYF.

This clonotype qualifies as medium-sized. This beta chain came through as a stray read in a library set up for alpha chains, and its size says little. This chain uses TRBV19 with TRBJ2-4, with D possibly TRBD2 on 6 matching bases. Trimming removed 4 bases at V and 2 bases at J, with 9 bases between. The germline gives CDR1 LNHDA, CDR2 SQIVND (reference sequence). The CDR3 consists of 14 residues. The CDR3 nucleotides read TGTGCCAGTAGTAGGAGGGAATCCAAAAACATTCAGTACTTC. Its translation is CASSRRESKNIQYF.

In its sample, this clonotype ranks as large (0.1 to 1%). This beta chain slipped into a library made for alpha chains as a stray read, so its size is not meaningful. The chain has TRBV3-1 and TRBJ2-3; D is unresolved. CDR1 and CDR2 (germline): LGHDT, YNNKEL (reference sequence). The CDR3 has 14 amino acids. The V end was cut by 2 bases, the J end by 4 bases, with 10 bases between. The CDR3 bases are TGTGCCAGCAGCCAAAAAGGGATGTCAGATACGCAGTATTTT. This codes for CASSQKGMSDTQYF.

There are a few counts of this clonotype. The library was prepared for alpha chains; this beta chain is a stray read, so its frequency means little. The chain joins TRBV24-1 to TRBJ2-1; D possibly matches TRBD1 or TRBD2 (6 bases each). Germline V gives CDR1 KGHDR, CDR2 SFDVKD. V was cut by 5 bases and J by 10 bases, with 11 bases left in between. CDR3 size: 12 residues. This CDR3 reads CATSAGAREQFF. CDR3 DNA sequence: TGTGCCACCAGTGCGGGGGCAAGGGAGCAGTTCTTC.

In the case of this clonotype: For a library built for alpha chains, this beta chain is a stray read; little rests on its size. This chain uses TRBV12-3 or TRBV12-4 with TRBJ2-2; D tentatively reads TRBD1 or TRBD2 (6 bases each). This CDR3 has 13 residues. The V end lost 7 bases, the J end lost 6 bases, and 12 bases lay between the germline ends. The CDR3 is CASTLGGPGELFF. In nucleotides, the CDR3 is TGTGCCAGCACTCTGGGGGGCCCCGGGGAGCTGTTTTTT.

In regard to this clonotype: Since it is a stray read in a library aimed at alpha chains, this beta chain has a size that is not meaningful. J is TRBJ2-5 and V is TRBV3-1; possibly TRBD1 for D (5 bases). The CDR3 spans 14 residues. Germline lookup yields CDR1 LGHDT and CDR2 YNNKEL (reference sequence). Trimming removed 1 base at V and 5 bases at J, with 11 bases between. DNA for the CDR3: TGTGCCAGCAGCCAAGGATCAGGGATGGAGACCCAGTACTTC. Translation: CASSQGSGMETQYF.

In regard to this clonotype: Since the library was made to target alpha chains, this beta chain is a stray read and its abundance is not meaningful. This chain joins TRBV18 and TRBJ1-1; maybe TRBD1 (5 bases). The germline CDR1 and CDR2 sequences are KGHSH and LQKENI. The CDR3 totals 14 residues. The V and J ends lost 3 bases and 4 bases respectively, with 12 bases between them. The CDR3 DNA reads TGTGCCAGCTCACCCGCACAGGTTGTCACTGAAGCTTTCTTT. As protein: CASSPAQVVTEAFF.

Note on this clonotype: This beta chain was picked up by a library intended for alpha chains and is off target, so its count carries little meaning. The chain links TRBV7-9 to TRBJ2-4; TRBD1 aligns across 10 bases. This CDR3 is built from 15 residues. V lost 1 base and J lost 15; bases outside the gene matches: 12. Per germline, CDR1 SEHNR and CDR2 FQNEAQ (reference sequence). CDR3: CASSLGPGTGDLWYF. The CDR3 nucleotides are TGTGCCAGCAGCTTAGGCCCCGGGACAGGGGATCTGTGGTACTTC.

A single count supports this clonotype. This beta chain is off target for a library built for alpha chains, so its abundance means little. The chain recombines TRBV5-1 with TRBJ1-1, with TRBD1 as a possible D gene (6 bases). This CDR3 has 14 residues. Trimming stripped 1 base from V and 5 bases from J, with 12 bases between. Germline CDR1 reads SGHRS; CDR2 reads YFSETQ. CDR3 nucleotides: TGCGCCAGCAGCTTGAGCGCAGGGGAGACTGAAGCTTTCTTT. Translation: CASSLSAGETEAFF.

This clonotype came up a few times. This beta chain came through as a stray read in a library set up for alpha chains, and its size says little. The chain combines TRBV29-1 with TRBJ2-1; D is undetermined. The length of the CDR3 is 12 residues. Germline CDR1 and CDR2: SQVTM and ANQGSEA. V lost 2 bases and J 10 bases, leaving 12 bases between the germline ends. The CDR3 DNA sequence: TGCAGCGTTGAATCGGCAGCGCTAGAGCAGTTCTTC. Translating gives CSVESAALEQFF.

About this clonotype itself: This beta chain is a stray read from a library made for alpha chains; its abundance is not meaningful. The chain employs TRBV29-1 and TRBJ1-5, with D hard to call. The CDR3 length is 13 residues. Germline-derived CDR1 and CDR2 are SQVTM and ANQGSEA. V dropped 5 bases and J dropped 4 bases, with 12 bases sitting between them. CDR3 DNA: TGCAGCGTTAAGGTTGGCAGAAATCAGCCCCAGCATTTT. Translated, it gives CSVKVGRNQPQHF.